These 17 T cell receptor beta chains originate from one sample sequenced in a study of T cell responses to AZD1222 COVID-19 vaccine. Sequencing was performed with immunoSEQ multiplex PCR; in TCRdb, only in-frame clones are kept and a portion is missing. Seen here are more than 150,000 clones, approximately 89% observed once, and the top ten hold around 3.6%. Sequenced here: peripheral blood, sampled 28 days after the second AZD1222 dose. The receptors were gathered from an adult who received the AZD1222 COVID-19 vaccine.

The genes are TRBV10-3 and TRBJ2-1; the D is unclear. The CDR3 extends over 11 amino acids. V gave up 10 bases and J gave up 6 bases, with 10 bases separating them. Per the germline V gene, CDR1 is ENHRY and CDR2 is SYGVKD. The CDR3 protein is CASRVLNEQFF. CDR3 bases: TGTGCCAGCCGGGTCCTCAATGAGCAGTTCTTC.

The genes are TRBV27 and TRBJ1-2, with TRBD1 matching 7 bases. This CDR3 is built from 13 residues. Germline-derived CDR1 and CDR2 are MNHEY and SMNVEV (reference sequence). Losses at the gene ends were 6 bases for V and 4 bases for J; bases not matched to a gene: 5. CDR3 sequence reads: CASSRDSAYGYTF. CDR3 nucleotides: TGTGCCAGCAGCAGGGACAGCGCCTATGGCTACACCTTC.

V usage is TRBV11-2 and J usage is TRBJ2-1; 9 bases align to TRBD2. Trimming took 3 bases from V and 3 from J; bases not matched to a gene: 3. Per the germline V gene, CDR1 is SGHAT and CDR2 is FQNNGV. The CDR3 length is 15 residues. The CDR3 spells CASSLGTSFYNEQFF. The CDR3 DNA reads TGTGCCAGCAGCTTGGGGACTAGCTTCTACAATGAGCAGTTCTTC.

The chain joins TRBV7-9 to TRBJ1-2; D call uncertain. This CDR3 comprises 12 residues. Germline V gene sequence: CDR1 SEHNR, CDR2 FQNEAQ (reference sequence). The V end lost 1 base, the J end lost 5 bases, and 5 bases lay between the germline ends. In nucleotides, the CDR3 is TGTGCCAGCAGCTTAGACCTGTATGGCTACACCTTC. This translates into CASSLDLYGYTF.

The chain joins TRBV6-5 to TRBJ1-6; D is unresolved. From germline, CDR1 is MNHEY and CDR2 SVGAGI. The CDR3 contains 11 residues. The V end lost 2 bases, the J end lost 11 bases, and 4 bases lay between the germline ends. The CDR3 is CASSYPAPLHF. The CDR3 DNA follows: TGTGCCAGCAGTTACCCTGCACCCCTCCACTTT.

This chain links TRBV30 with TRBJ1-2; no firm D call. This CDR3 spans 9 amino acids. Germline CDR1 GTSNPN, CDR2 SVGIG (reference sequence). V shed 8 bases and J shed 3 bases, with 4 bases lying between them. The CDR3 protein is CAQDYGYTF. The DNA of the CDR3 is TGTGCCCAGGACTATGGCTACACCTTC.

This chain uses TRBV2 with TRBJ1-2; D is undetermined. Trimming cost V 6 bases and J 4 bases, with 18 bases left between them. The CDR3 extends over 15 amino acids. CDR1 is SNHLY and CDR2 is FYNNEI in the germline V gene. In nucleotides, the CDR3 is TGTGCCAGCAGGAAATTGACCGAGGCCCTCTATGGCTACACCTTC. It specifies CASRKLTEALYGYTF.

The chain recombines TRBV5-5 with TRBJ2-7; TRBD1 agrees at 7 bases. This CDR3 contains 16 residues. CDR1 and CDR2 (germline): SGHKS, YYEKEE (reference sequence). With 0 bases clipped from V and 6 bases from J, the junction kept 12 bases outside the gene matches. The CDR3: CASSLAAGTVLSEQYF. CDR3 nucleotide sequence: TGTGCCAGCAGCTTGGCCGCCGGGACAGTACTCTCCGAGCAGTACTTC.

The genes are TRBV7-2 and TRBJ1-6; no definite D call. This CDR3 comprises 14 residues. Trimming pared 5 bases from V and 11 bases from J, leaving 16 bases between. Germline V gives CDR1 SGHTA, CDR2 FQGNSA. The CDR3 bases are TGTGCCAGCAGCCTGGACGCGTCATTGCCACCCCTCCACTTT. This gives the protein CASSLDASLPPLHF.

The chain recombines TRBV27 with TRBJ2-7, with 10 bases matching TRBD2. The CDR3 extends over 13 amino acids. The trim removed 6 bases at V and 3 bases at J, leaving 2 bases unmatched. Per the germline V gene, CDR1 is MNHEY and CDR2 is SMNVEV (reference sequence). The CDR3 loop is CASRKREGYEQYF. The CDR3 region has the DNA TGTGCCAGCAGGAAGCGGGAGGGCTACGAGCAGTACTTC.

A single count supports this clone. The CDR3 here is CASSPGQDLDGYTF. CDR3 in DNA: TGTGCCAGCAGTCCGGGACAGGACCTTGACGGCTACACCTTC. This chain links TRBV6-5 with TRBJ1-2; 8 positions agree with TRBD1. The CDR3 sequence is 14 residues long. Germline lookup yields CDR1 MNHEY and CDR2 SVGAGI. The V and J ends lost 5 bases and 8 bases, in that order; junction bases with no gene match: 10.

J is TRBJ1-2 and V is TRBV19, with D hard to call. The CDR3 has 14 amino acids. From germline, CDR1 is LNHDA and CDR2 SQIVND (reference sequence). V lost 10 bases and J lost 7, with 22 bases in between. Written as DNA, the CDR3 is TGTGCCACTTCCGCACAACCAACCACCTTTGGCTACACCTTC. Translation gives CATSAQPTTFGYTF.

V is TRBV5-5 and J is TRBJ2-1; 10 bases align to TRBD2. The germline V gene encodes CDR1 SGHKS and CDR2 YYEKEE (reference sequence). The CDR3 runs to 15 residues. V was pared by 2 bases and J by 4 bases, with 3 bases of the junction left unmatched. CDR3 sequence reads: CASSFASGSYNEQFF. CDR3 sequence (DNA): TGTGCCAGCAGCTTCGCTAGCGGGAGTTACAATGAGCAGTTCTTC.

The sample holds one count of this clone. The rearrangement links TRBV19 to TRBJ2-2, with TRBD2 matching 8 bases. The V and J ends lost 5 bases and 6 bases, in that order; junction bases with no gene match: 11. CDR1 is LNHDA, CDR2 SQIVND, per germline (reference sequence). The CDR3 covers 16 residues. In nucleotides, the CDR3 is TGTGCCAGTAGTTCGAACGGGAGGGCCTCGGCCGGGGAGCTGTTTTTT. This sequence encodes CASSSNGRASAGELFF.

This chain links TRBV5-5 with TRBJ1-1; D uncertain. Germline assignment: CDR1 SGHKS and CDR2 YYEKEE (reference sequence). The V end was cut by 1 base, the J end by 0 bases, with 10 bases between. The CDR3 contains 15 residues. CDR3 region: CASSLLSTLNTEAFF. In DNA form, the CDR3 reads TGTGCCAGCAGCTTGTTATCCACCCTGAACACTGAAGCTTTCTTT.

The CDR3 here is CASSLLPGGSYNEQFF. The CDR3 nucleotides read TGTGCCAGCAGCTTGTTACCGGGAGGGTCTTACAATGAGCAGTTCTTC. The chain links TRBV7-3 to TRBJ2-1, with 8 nucleotides matching TRBD2. CDR1 SGHTA and CDR2 FQGTGA come from the germline V gene. The length of the CDR3 is 16 residues. Trimming at V came to 3 bases and at J to 4 bases, leaving 8 bases not matched to a gene.

The CDR3 coding sequence is TGTGCCAGCAGCACCGGGACAGGGGGCTATGGCTACACCTTC. It yields the protein CASSTGTGGYGYTF. The chain has TRBV7-9 and TRBJ1-2; 11 bases are a match to TRBD1. This CDR3 region has 14 residues. After removal of 5 bases from V and 4 bases from J, the junction contained 3 bases not matched to a gene. The germline CDR1 and CDR2 sequences are SEHNR and FQNEAQ (reference sequence). Full variable domain (missing parts from reference TRBV7-9 and TRBJ1-2): DTGVSQNPRHKITKRGQNVTFRCDPISEHNRLYWYRQTLGQGPEFLTYFQNEAQLEKSRLLSDRFSAERPKGSFSTLEIQRTEQGDSAMYLCASSTGTGGYGYTFGSGTRLTVV.